There are a few counts of the clone carrying this T cell receptor (beta chain). Via MiXCR, TCRdb re-called the RT-PCR reads, giving one row per CDR3 protein. This table has about a million distinct CDR3 sequences, around 17% appearing once. This sample was taken from a study of patients and donors after allogeneic stem cell transplantation. Sample: blood, either unsorted or a sorted T cell fraction (not recorded which). This receptor was obtained from a human donor who was either an allogeneic HSCT recipient or a stem cell or donor lymphocyte infusion donor (not recorded which). It is not recorded whose cells these are; they may come from a transplant donor.

The CDR3 DNA reads TGCGCCAGCAGCCAATCCAGGGTCCCCTATGGCTACACCTTC. Its protein product is CASSQSRVPYGYTF. This chain links TRBV4-3 with TRBJ1-2, with D maybe TRBD1 (5 bases). The CDR3 extends over 14 amino acids. V was trimmed by 2 bases and J by 4 bases, leaving 11 bases between them. Germline CDR1 LGHNA, CDR2 YSLEER.